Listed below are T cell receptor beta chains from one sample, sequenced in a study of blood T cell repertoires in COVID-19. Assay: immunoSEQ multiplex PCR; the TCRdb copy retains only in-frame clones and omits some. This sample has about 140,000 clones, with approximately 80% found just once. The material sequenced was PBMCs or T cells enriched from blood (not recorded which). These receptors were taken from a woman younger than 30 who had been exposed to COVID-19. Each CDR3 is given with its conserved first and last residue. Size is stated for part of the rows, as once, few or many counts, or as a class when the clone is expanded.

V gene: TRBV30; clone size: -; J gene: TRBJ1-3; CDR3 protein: CAWSTGTGAGNTIYF
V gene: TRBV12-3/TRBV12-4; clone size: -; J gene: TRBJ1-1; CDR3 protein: CASRRDINTEAFF
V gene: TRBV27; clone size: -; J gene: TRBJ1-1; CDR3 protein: CASWTGVGTEAFF
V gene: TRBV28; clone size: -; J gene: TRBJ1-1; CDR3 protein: CASSLIGRELFKNTEAFF
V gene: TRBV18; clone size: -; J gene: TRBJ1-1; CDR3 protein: CASSPKSGMNTEAFF
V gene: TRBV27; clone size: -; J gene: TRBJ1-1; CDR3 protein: CASSLGSRADTEAFF
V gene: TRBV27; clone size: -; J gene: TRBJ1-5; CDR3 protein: CASSLYFDKPQHF
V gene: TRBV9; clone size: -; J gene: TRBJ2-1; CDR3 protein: CASSSLAGGHNEQFF
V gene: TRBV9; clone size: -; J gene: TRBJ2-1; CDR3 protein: CASSVSSGRGNEQFF
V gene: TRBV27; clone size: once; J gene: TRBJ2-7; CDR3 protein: CASSFDRTSSYEQYF
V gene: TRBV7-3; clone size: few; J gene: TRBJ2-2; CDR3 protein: CASSPDYSNTGELFF
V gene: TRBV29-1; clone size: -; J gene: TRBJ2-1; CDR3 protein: CSVAKLAGSYNEQFF
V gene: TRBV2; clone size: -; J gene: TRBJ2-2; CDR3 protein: CASSEWGLADTGELFF
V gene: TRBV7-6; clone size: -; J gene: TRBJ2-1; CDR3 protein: CASSQGQGARSYNEQFF
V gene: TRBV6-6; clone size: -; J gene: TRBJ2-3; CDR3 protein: CASSSQADTQYF
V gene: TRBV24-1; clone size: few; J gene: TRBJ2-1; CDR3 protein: CATSDWGGSYNEQFF
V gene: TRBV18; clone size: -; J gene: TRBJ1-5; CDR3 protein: CASSPDRNQPQHF
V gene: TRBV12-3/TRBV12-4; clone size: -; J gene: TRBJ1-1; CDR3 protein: CASRPSGSTEAFF
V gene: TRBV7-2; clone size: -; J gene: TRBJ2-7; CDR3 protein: CASSLRQGGEQYF
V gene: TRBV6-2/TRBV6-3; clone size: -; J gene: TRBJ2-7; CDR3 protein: CASSYIRLAPAYEQYF
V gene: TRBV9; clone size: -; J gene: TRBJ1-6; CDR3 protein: CASSPSLGPQDSPLHF
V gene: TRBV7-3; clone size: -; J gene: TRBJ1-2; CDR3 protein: CASSRPQGDGYTF
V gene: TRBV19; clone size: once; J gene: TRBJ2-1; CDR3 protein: CASSGAGGSGLNNEQFF
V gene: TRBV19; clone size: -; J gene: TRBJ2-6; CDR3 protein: CASRDTSSGANVLTF
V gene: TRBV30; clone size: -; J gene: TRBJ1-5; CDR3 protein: CAWSWGDPSNQPQHF
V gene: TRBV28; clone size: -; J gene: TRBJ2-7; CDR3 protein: CASSLTDEQYF
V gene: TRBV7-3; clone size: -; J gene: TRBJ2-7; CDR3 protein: CASSSPFQPLRQYF
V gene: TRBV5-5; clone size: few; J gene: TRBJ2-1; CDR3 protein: CASGQEDYNEQFF
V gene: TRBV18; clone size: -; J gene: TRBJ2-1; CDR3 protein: CASSPRSSYNEQFF
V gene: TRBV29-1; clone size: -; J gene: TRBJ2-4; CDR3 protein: CSVRDRGAENIQYF
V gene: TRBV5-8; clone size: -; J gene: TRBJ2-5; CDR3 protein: CASSPGETQYF
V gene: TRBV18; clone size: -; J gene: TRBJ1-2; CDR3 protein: CASSRTGGNYGYTF
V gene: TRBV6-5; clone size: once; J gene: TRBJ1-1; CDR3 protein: CASSPRGGNTEAFF
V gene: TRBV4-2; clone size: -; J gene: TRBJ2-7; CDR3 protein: CASSQVSGTGGSYEQYF
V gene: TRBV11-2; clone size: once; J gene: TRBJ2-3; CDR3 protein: CASSLPSDTQYF
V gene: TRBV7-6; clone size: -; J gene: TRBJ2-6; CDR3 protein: CASSHSQGPGANVLTF
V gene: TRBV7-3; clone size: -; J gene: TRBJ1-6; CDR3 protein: CASSPGTANSPLHF
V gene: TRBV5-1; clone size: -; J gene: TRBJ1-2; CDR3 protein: CASSAQGGLRGYTF
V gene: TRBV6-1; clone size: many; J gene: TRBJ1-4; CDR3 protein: CASSEKGDSYEKLFF
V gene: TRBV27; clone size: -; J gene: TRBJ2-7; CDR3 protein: CASSLSVEGYEQYF
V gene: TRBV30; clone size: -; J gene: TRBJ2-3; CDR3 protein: CAWSPLAPSTDTQYF
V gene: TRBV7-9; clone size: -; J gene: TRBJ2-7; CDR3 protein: CASSFDRVSEQYF
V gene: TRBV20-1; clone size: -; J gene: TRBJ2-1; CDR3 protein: CSASRLAGGPSYNEQFF
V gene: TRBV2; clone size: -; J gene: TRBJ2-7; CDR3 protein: CASSDQGQNYEQYF
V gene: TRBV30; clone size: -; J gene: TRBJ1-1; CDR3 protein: CALEHLWVLGQNTEAFF
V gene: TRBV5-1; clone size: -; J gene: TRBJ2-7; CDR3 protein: CASSSALGAPPYEQYF
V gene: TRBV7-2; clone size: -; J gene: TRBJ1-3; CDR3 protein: CASSPNEAGNTIYF